The present entry profiles one T cell receptor (beta chain) with its context. Its antigen is as yet unknown. The germline V gene has CDR1 MDHEN and CDR2 SYDVKM. This CDR3 region has 13 residues. V was pared by 5 bases and J by 0 bases, with 6 bases between. This sample was taken from a study of beta chain features in type 1 diabetes. General study results and limits: The similarity of naive, central memory and Treg TCRB repertoires appeared greater among patients than among healthy donors. Moderately but significantly shorter TCRB CDR3s were found in Type 1 diabetes patients in all four CD4+ subsets.

All of the isolated RNA was reverse transcribed, so expressed TCRB transcripts were sequenced. Clones were read by immunoSEQ multiplex PCR, and TCRdb kept only the in-frame ones, dropping some. Counted here are 600,000 to 700,000 clones, roughly 13% occurring once; the ten biggest clones make up roughly 0.022%. V and J are TRBV28 and TRBJ2-3, with no clear D. The sample was naive CD4+ T cells from blood. The TCR sequence derives from a man aged 18 to 30 with type 1 diabetes. The CDR3 loop is CASSGQSTDTQYF. The CDR3 DNA is TGTGCCAGCAGTGGGCAGAGCACAGATACGCAGTATTTT.